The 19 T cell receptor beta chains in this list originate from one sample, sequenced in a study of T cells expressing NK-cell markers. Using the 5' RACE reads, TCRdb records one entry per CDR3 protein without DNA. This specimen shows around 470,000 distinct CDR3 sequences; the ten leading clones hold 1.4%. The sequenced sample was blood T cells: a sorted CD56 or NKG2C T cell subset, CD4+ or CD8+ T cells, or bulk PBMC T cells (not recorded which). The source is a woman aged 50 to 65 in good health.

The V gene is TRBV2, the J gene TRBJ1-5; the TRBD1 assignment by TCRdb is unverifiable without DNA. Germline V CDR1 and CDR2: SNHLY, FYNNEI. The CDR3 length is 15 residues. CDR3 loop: CASSALQGINQPQHF.

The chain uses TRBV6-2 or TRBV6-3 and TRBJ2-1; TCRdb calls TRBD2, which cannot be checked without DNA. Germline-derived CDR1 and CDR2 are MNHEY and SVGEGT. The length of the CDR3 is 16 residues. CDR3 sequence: CASTRLAGGRNNEQFF.

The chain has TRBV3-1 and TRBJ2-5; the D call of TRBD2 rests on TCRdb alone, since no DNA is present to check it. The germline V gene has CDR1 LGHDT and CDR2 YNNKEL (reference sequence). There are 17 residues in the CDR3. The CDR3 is CASSQDQLAGTSKTQYF.

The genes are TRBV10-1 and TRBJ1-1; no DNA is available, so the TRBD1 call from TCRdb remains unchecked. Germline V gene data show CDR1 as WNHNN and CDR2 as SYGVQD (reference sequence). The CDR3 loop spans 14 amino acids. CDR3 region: CASSAGTLGGEAFF.

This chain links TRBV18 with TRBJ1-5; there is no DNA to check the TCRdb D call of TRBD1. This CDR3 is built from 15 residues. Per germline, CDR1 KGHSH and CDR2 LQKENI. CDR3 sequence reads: CASSSLPVTGLPQHF. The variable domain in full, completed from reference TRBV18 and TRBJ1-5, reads NAGVMQNPRHLVRRRGQEARLRCSPMKGHSHVYWYRQLPEEGLKFMVYLQKENIIDESGMPKERFSAEFPKEGPSILRIQQVVRGDSAAYFCASSSLPVTGLPQHFGDGTRLSIL.

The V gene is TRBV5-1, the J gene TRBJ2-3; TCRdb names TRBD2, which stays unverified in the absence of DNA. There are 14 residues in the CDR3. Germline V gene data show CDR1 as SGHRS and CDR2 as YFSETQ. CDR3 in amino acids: CASSSLGDADTQYF.

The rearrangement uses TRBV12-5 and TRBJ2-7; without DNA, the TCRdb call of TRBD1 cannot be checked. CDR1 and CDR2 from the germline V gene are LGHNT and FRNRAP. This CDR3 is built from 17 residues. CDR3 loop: CASGLVFGSGGAYEQYF.

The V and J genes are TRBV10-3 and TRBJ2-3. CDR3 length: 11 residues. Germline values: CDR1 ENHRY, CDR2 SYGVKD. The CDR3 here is CAISVVVEQYF.

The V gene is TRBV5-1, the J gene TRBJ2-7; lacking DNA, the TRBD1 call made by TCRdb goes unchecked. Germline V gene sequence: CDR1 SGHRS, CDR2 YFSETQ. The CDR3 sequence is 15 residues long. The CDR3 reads CASKWGQASSDVQYF.

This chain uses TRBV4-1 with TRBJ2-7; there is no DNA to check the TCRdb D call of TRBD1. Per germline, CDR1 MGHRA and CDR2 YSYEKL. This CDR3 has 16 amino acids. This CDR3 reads CASRLSKDLGSYEQYF.

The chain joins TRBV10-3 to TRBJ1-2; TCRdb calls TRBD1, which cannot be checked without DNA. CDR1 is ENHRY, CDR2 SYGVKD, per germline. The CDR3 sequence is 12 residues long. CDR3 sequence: CAISDSGDGYTF.

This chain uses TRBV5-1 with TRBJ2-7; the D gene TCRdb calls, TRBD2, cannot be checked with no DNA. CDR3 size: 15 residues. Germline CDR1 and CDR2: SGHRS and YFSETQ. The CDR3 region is CASRENLAGTYEQYF.

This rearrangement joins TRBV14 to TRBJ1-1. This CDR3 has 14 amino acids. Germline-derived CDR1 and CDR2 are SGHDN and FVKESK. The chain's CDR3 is CASSQEVQFTEAFF. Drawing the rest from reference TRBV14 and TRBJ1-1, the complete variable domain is EAGVTQFPSHSVIEKGQTVTLRCDPISGHDNLYWYRRVMGKEIKFLLHFVKESKQDESGMPNNRFLAERTGGTYSTLKVQPAELEDSGVYFCASSQEVQFTEAFFGQGTRLTVV.

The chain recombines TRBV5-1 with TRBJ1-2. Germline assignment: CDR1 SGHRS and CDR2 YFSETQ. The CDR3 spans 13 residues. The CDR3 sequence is CASSPATSYGYTF.

The CDR3 reads CATSDLRQGPTGELFF. This chain uses TRBV24-1 with TRBJ2-2; TCRdb's D call of TRBD1 is untestable without DNA. Per germline, CDR1 KGHDR and CDR2 SFDVKD. CDR3 size: 16 residues.

The CDR3 is CASSYSGVGNTEAFF. The genes are TRBV6-5 and TRBJ1-1; checking the TCRdb D call of TRBD1 is not possible without DNA. Germline V gene lookup returns CDR1 MNHEY and CDR2 SVGAGI. The CDR3 spans 15 residues.

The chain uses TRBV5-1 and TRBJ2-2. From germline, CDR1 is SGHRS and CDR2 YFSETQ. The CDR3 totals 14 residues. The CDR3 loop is CASSLSQGNGELFF.

CDR3 sequence: CASAPRRTNTEAFF. The genes are TRBV12-5 and TRBJ1-1; TCRdb outputs TRBD1, but without DNA this stays unchecked. CDR3 length: 14 residues. Germline values: CDR1 LGHNT, CDR2 FRNRAP.

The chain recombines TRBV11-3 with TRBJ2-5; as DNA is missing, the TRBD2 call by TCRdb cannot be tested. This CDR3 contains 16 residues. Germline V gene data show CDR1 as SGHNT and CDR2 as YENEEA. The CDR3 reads CASDGRDHLGQETQYF.